Listed below are T cell receptor beta chains from one sample, sequenced in a study of control samples from healthy donors and cancer patients. Profiling relied on immunoSEQ multiplex PCR, and the TCRdb table lists in-frame clones only, not all of them. The sample lists fewer than 100,000 clones, nearly 90% seen once, with around 5.7% in the top ten. Sequences were obtained from blood. These TCRs come from a woman in her 50s in good health. Each CDR3 is given with its conserved first and last residue. Each record gives: D gene, V gene, clone size, J gene, CDR3 protein, CDR3 DNA. A D gene is named only where the DNA matches it firmly. Rows give clone size only sometimes, using once, few, many, or a class for an expanded clone.

d_call: .; v_call: TRBV6-5; clone_size: once; j_call: TRBJ2-7; cdr3_aa: CASSSGHFYEQYF; cdr3_nt: TGTGCCAGCAGTTCGGGACACTTTTACGAGCAGTACTTC
d_call: .; v_call: TRBV18; clone_size: .; j_call: TRBJ1-3; cdr3_aa: CASSPRAGNTIYF; cdr3_nt: TGTGCCAGCTCACCAAGAGCCGGAAACACCATATATTTT
d_call: .; v_call: TRBV5-1; clone_size: .; j_call: TRBJ1-2; cdr3_aa: CASSLGQVDYGYTF; cdr3_nt: TGCGCCAGCAGCTTGGGACAGGTAGACTATGGCTACACCTTC
d_call: .; v_call: TRBV7-2; clone_size: .; j_call: TRBJ1-1; cdr3_aa: CASSLAANTEAFF; cdr3_nt: TGTGCCAGCAGCTTGGCAGCGAACACTGAAGCTTTCTTT
d_call: .; v_call: TRBV5-6; clone_size: .; j_call: TRBJ2-2; cdr3_aa: CASSLLQGSVAGELFF; cdr3_nt: TGTGCCAGCAGCTTGTTACAGGGAAGTGTGGCCGGGGAGCTGTTTTTT
d_call: .; v_call: TRBV5-1; clone_size: .; j_call: TRBJ1-2; cdr3_aa: CASRQGPTYGYTF; cdr3_nt: TGCGCCAGCAGGCAGGGTCCGACCTATGGCTACACCTTC
d_call: .; v_call: TRBV12-3/TRBV12-4; clone_size: .; j_call: TRBJ2-1; cdr3_aa: CASSFLVVNEQFF; cdr3_nt: TGTGCCAGCAGTTTCCTAGTTGTCAATGAGCAGTTCTTC
d_call: .; v_call: TRBV6-6; clone_size: .; j_call: TRBJ1-1; cdr3_aa: CASSYAGADTEAFF; cdr3_nt: TGTGCCAGCAGTTACGCAGGGGCGGACACTGAAGCTTTCTTT
d_call: TRBD1; v_call: TRBV9; clone_size: .; j_call: TRBJ2-7; cdr3_aa: CASSLRDRASEQYF; cdr3_nt: TGTGCCAGCAGCCTCAGGGACAGGGCTTCCGAGCAGTACTTC
d_call: .; v_call: TRBV12-1; clone_size: once; j_call: TRBJ2-7; cdr3_aa: CASTLDPSSYEQYF; cdr3_nt: TGTGCCAGCACCTTGGATCCTAGCTCCTACGAGCAGTACTTC
d_call: .; v_call: TRBV6-5; clone_size: .; j_call: TRBJ1-2; cdr3_aa: CATQTGTSYGYTF; cdr3_nt: TGTGCCACCCAAACAGGGACATCCTATGGCTACACCTTC
d_call: .; v_call: TRBV7-8; clone_size: .; j_call: TRBJ2-3; cdr3_aa: CASSAKTGLGTDTQYF; cdr3_nt: TGTGCCAGCAGCGCAAAAACAGGGCTCGGCACAGATACGCAGTATTTT
d_call: .; v_call: TRBV5-1; clone_size: .; j_call: TRBJ2-7; cdr3_aa: CASTTPGGSSYEQYF; cdr3_nt: TGCGCCAGCACCACACCAGGGGGGAGCTCCTACGAGCAGTACTTC
d_call: .; v_call: TRBV6-5; clone_size: .; j_call: TRBJ1-5; cdr3_aa: CASTGTSSNQPQHF; cdr3_nt: TGTGCCAGCACAGGGACAAGCAGCAATCAGCCCCAGCATTTT
d_call: TRBD1; v_call: TRBV19; clone_size: .; j_call: TRBJ2-3; cdr3_aa: CASKTTGADTQYF; cdr3_nt: TGTGCCAGTAAGACCACAGGGGCAGATACGCAGTATTTT
d_call: .; v_call: TRBV6-5; clone_size: .; j_call: TRBJ1-5; cdr3_aa: CASSSNNQPQHF; cdr3_nt: TGTGCCAGCAGCAGTAACAATCAGCCCCAGCATTTT
d_call: TRBD1; v_call: TRBV12-3/TRBV12-4; clone_size: once; j_call: TRBJ1-5; cdr3_aa: CASNIGQGQPQHF; cdr3_nt: TGTGCCAGCAATATAGGACAGGGGCAGCCCCAGCATTTT
d_call: .; v_call: TRBV29-1; clone_size: .; j_call: TRBJ2-1; cdr3_aa: CSAFGRINEQFF; cdr3_nt: TGCAGTGCCTTTGGGAGGATCAATGAGCAGTTCTTC
d_call: TRBD1; v_call: TRBV7-9; clone_size: .; j_call: TRBJ2-7; cdr3_aa: CASSFLGQGTYEQYF; cdr3_nt: TGTGCCAGCAGCTTCTTGGGACAGGGTACCTACGAGCAGTACTTC
d_call: TRBD1; v_call: TRBV18; clone_size: .; j_call: TRBJ1-2; cdr3_aa: CASSDATGGYGYTF; cdr3_nt: TGTGCCAGCTCAGACGCCACAGGGGGGTATGGCTACACCTTC
d_call: .; v_call: TRBV6-5; clone_size: .; j_call: TRBJ2-7; cdr3_aa: CASSGRYEQYF; cdr3_nt: TGTGCCAGCAGCGGACGGTACGAGCAGTACTTC
d_call: TRBD2; v_call: TRBV18; clone_size: .; j_call: TRBJ2-1; cdr3_aa: CASSPTGLVDEQFF; cdr3_nt: TGTGCCAGCTCACCGACGGGACTAGTCGATGAGCAGTTCTTC
d_call: .; v_call: TRBV3-1/TRBV3-2; clone_size: .; j_call: TRBJ2-3; cdr3_aa: CASSQGGATDTQYF; cdr3_nt: TGTGCCAGCAGCCAAGGGGGGGCCACAGATACGCAGTATTTT
d_call: .; v_call: TRBV7-9; clone_size: .; j_call: TRBJ1-2; cdr3_aa: CASSLIRADGYTF; cdr3_nt: TGTGCCAGCAGCTTAATTAGGGCTGATGGCTACACCTTC
d_call: .; v_call: TRBV5-6; clone_size: .; j_call: TRBJ2-1; cdr3_aa: CASSLAGDEQFF; cdr3_nt: TGTGCCAGCAGCTTGGCCGGGGATGAGCAGTTCTTC
d_call: .; v_call: TRBV5-1; clone_size: .; j_call: TRBJ2-1; cdr3_aa: CASSSGLYNEQFF; cdr3_nt: TGCGCCAGCAGCTCCGGACTATACAATGAGCAGTTCTTC
d_call: TRBD1; v_call: TRBV6-1; clone_size: .; j_call: TRBJ1-2; cdr3_aa: CASSEDRGNYGYTF; cdr3_nt: TGTGCCAGCAGTGAGGACAGGGGAAACTATGGCTACACCTTC
d_call: .; v_call: TRBV18; clone_size: .; j_call: TRBJ1-1; cdr3_aa: CASSPPVGYTEAFF; cdr3_nt: TGTGCCAGCTCACCACCTGTGGGGTACACTGAAGCTTTCTTT
d_call: .; v_call: TRBV18; clone_size: .; j_call: TRBJ1-1; cdr3_aa: CASSTSRDLLTEAFF; cdr3_nt: TGTGCCAGCTCGACCAGCCGGGACCTACTCACTGAAGCTTTCTTT
d_call: .; v_call: TRBV27; clone_size: .; j_call: TRBJ1-2; cdr3_aa: CASDGKYGYTF; cdr3_nt: TGTGCCTCGGACGGAAAATATGGCTACACCTTC
d_call: TRBD1; v_call: TRBV6-6; clone_size: .; j_call: TRBJ1-2; cdr3_aa: CASSTGTGGGYTF; cdr3_nt: TGTGCCAGCAGTACCGGGACAGGGGGCGGCTACACCTTC
d_call: TRBD1; v_call: TRBV7-6; clone_size: .; j_call: TRBJ2-1; cdr3_aa: CASSLWRTGENEQFF; cdr3_nt: TGTGCCAGCAGCTTATGGAGGACAGGGGAAAATGAGCAGTTCTTC
d_call: .; v_call: TRBV27; clone_size: once; j_call: TRBJ2-1; cdr3_aa: CASSLATAYNEQFF; cdr3_nt: TGTGCCAGCAGTTTAGCAACAGCATACAATGAGCAGTTCTTC
d_call: .; v_call: TRBV9; clone_size: .; j_call: TRBJ1-5; cdr3_aa: CASSVDLFQPQHF; cdr3_nt: TGTGCCAGCAGCGTAGACCTCTTTCAGCCCCAGCATTTT
d_call: TRBD1; v_call: TRBV19; clone_size: .; j_call: TRBJ1-1; cdr3_aa: CASSIATGGGSEAFF; cdr3_nt: TGTGCCAGTAGTATAGCCACAGGGGGAGGAAGTGAAGCTTTCTTT
d_call: .; v_call: TRBV6-5; clone_size: .; j_call: TRBJ2-7; cdr3_aa: CASSYQGTSSYEQYF; cdr3_nt: TGTGCCAGCAGTTACCAGGGAACCTCTTCCTACGAGCAGTACTTC
d_call: TRBD2; v_call: TRBV5-4; clone_size: .; j_call: TRBJ2-3; cdr3_aa: CASGGGLAVTDTQYF; cdr3_nt: TGTGCCAGCGGTGGAGGACTAGCGGTCACAGATACGCAGTATTTT
d_call: .; v_call: TRBV6-5; clone_size: .; j_call: TRBJ2-7; cdr3_aa: CATRQSPPYEQYF; cdr3_nt: TGTGCCACCAGACAGTCTCCACCCTACGAGCAGTACTTC
d_call: .; v_call: TRBV7-9; clone_size: .; j_call: TRBJ2-3; cdr3_aa: CASSLYGGPAGGTDTQYF; cdr3_nt: TGTGCCAGCAGCTTGTACGGGGGCCCGGCGGGGGGCACAGATACGCAGTATTTT
d_call: .; v_call: TRBV29-1; clone_size: .; j_call: TRBJ1-3; cdr3_aa: CSVVRGNTIYF; cdr3_nt: TGCAGCGTTGTTAGGGGAAACACCATATATTTT
d_call: TRBD2; v_call: TRBV7-2; clone_size: .; j_call: TRBJ2-3; cdr3_aa: CASSWTSGSTDTQYF; cdr3_nt: TGTGCCAGCAGCTGGACTAGCGGTAGCACAGATACGCAGTATTTT
d_call: .; v_call: TRBV30; clone_size: .; j_call: TRBJ1-5; cdr3_aa: CAWSSWGSNQPQHF; cdr3_nt: TGTGCCTGGAGTTCATGGGGCTCCAATCAGCCCCAGCATTTT
d_call: .; v_call: TRBV19; clone_size: .; j_call: TRBJ1-1; cdr3_aa: CASSIGVGHNTEAFF; cdr3_nt: TGTGCCAGTAGTATAGGGGTGGGACACAACACTGAAGCTTTCTTT
d_call: .; v_call: TRBV7-8; clone_size: .; j_call: TRBJ2-3; cdr3_aa: CASSLGLRRADTQYF; cdr3_nt: TGTGCCAGCAGCTTAGGACTCCGGAGGGCAGATACGCAGTATTTT
d_call: .; v_call: TRBV6-6; clone_size: .; j_call: TRBJ1-1; cdr3_aa: CASSYLERMNTEAFF; cdr3_nt: TGTGCCAGCAGTTATTTAGAGCGCATGAACACTGAAGCTTTCTTT
d_call: .; v_call: TRBV6-1; clone_size: .; j_call: TRBJ1-5; cdr3_aa: CASSESGQPQHF; cdr3_nt: TGTGCCAGCAGTGAATCGGGGCAGCCCCAGCATTTT
d_call: .; v_call: TRBV9; clone_size: .; j_call: TRBJ2-6; cdr3_aa: CASSVDASGANVLTF; cdr3_nt: TGTGCCAGCAGCGTAGATGCCTCTGGGGCCAACGTCCTGACTTTC
d_call: .; v_call: TRBV2; clone_size: .; j_call: TRBJ2-2; cdr3_aa: CASSVAGPSTNTGELFF; cdr3_nt: TGTGCCAGCAGTGTTGCCGGACCGAGCACGAACACCGGGGAGCTGTTTTTT
d_call: .; v_call: TRBV7-8; clone_size: .; j_call: TRBJ1-6; cdr3_aa: CASSLAFRSASSYNSPLHF; cdr3_nt: TGTGCCAGCAGCTTAGCATTTAGGTCGGCGAGCTCCTATAATTCACCCCTCCACTTT
d_call: .; v_call: TRBV11-2; clone_size: .; j_call: TRBJ1-1; cdr3_aa: CASSRVGGLGFF; cdr3_nt: TGTGCCAGCAGCCGGGTAGGGGGGCTCGGTTTCTTT
d_call: .; v_call: TRBV6-5; clone_size: .; j_call: TRBJ1-1; cdr3_aa: CASSPEGAMTEAFF; cdr3_nt: TGTGCCAGCAGTCCGGAGGGCGCAATGACTGAAGCTTTCTTT
d_call: TRBD1; v_call: TRBV12-5; clone_size: .; j_call: TRBJ2-7; cdr3_aa: CASGLGTGYTYEQYF; cdr3_nt: TGTGCTAGTGGTTTGGGGACAGGTTATACCTACGAGCAGTACTTC
d_call: .; v_call: TRBV6-6; clone_size: .; j_call: TRBJ1-1; cdr3_aa: CASSFRQRGAEAFF; cdr3_nt: TGTGCCAGCAGTTTTCGACAGCGAGGGGCTGAAGCTTTCTTT
d_call: TRBD1; v_call: TRBV27; clone_size: .; j_call: TRBJ2-3; cdr3_aa: CASSLLSPQGTGGAFTDTQYF; cdr3_nt: TGTGCCAGCAGTTTATTGTCTCCACAGGGGACAGGGGGCGCTTTTACAGATACGCAGTATTTT
d_call: .; v_call: TRBV6-1; clone_size: .; j_call: TRBJ1-4; cdr3_aa: CACGEDQKFF; cdr3_nt: TGTGCCTGCGGTGAGGATCAAAAGTTTTTT
d_call: .; v_call: TRBV6-1; clone_size: once; j_call: TRBJ2-1; cdr3_aa: CASSEGGGPYEQFF; cdr3_nt: TGTGCCAGCAGTGAAGGGGGGGGGCCTTATGAGCAGTTCTTC
d_call: .; v_call: TRBV18; clone_size: .; j_call: TRBJ1-3; cdr3_aa: CASSPQTRGAGNTIYF; cdr3_nt: TGTGCCAGCTCACCCCAAACTCGGGGGGCTGGAAACACCATATATTTT
d_call: .; v_call: TRBV3-1/TRBV3-2; clone_size: .; j_call: TRBJ1-3; cdr3_aa: CASSQIDTIYF; cdr3_nt: TGTGCCAGCAGCCAGATCGACACCATATATTTT
d_call: .; v_call: TRBV5-1; clone_size: .; j_call: TRBJ2-6; cdr3_aa: CASSLGNSGANVLTF; cdr3_nt: TGCGCCAGCAGCTTGGGGAACTCTGGGGCCAACGTCCTGACTTTC
d_call: .; v_call: TRBV5-1; clone_size: .; j_call: TRBJ2-1; cdr3_aa: CASMEPTYNEQFF; cdr3_nt: TGCGCCAGCATGGAGCCCACCTACAATGAGCAGTTCTTC